This paragraph covers one TCR beta chain sequence. Its antigen is not known. This specimen comes from a study of lymphopenia after photon versus proton radiotherapy. Germline CDR1 reads SGHTA; CDR2 reads FQGNSA. The CDR3 sequence is 15 residues long. With 4 bases clipped from V and 2 bases from J, the junction kept 4 bases outside the gene matches. General observations from the study: After lymphocyte nadir, photon-treated repertoires showed oligoclonal expansion, especially CD8+ Temra. Better survival with proton therapy was suggested as possible, not demonstrated. In patients who died, overall survival fell as post-nadir TCR diversity dropped more.

TCRdb's table, derived via immunoSEQ multiplex PCR, lists solely in-frame clones and lacks some. The sample has about 25,000 clones, roughly 90% seen once. Material: peripheral blood, obtained from a patient treated with photon-based radiotherapy. This TCR was recovered from a man aged 45-65 years with gastric cancer. The genes are TRBV7-2 and TRBJ2-5, with 10 bases fitting TRBD1. The chain's CDR3 is CASSWDRGQQETQYF. DNA for the CDR3: TGTGCCAGCAGCTGGGACAGGGGACAACAAGAGACCCAGTACTTC.